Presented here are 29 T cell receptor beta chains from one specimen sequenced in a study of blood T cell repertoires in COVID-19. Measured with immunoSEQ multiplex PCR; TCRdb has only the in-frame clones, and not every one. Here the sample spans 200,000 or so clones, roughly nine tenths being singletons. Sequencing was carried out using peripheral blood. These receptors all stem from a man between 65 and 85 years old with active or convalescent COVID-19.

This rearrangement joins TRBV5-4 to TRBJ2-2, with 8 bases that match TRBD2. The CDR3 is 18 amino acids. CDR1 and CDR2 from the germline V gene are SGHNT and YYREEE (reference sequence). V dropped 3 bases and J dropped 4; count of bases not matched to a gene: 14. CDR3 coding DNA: TGTGCCAGCAGCTCCAAATACGGGACTAGTCCGGGCACCGGGGAGCTGTTTTTT. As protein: CASSSKYGTSPGTGELFF.

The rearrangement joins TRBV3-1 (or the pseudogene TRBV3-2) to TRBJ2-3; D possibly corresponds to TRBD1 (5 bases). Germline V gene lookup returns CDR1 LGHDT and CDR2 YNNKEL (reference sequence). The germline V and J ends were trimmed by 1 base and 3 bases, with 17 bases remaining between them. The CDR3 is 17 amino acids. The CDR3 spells CASSQVDHGRVTDTQYF. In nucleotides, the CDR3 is TGTGCCAGCAGCCAAGTAGATCATGGCAGGGTAACAGATACGCAGTATTTT.

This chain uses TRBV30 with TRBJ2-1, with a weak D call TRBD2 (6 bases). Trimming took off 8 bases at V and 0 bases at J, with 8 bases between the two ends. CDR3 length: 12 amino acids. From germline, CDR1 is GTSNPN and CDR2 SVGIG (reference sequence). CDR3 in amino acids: CAAGSSYNEQFF. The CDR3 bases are TGTGCCGCGGGGAGCTCCTACAATGAGCAGTTCTTC.

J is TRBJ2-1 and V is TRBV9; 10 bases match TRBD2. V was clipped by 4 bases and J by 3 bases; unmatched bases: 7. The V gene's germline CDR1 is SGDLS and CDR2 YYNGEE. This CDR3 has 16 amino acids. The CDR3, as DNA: TGTGCCAGCAGCCCTCAACTAGCGGGAAACTACAATGAGCAGTTCTTC. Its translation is CASSPQLAGNYNEQFF.

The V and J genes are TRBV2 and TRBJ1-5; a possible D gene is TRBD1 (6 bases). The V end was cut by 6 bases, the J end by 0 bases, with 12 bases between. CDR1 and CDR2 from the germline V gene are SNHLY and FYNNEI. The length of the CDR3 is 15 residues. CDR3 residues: CASRQGDNSNQPQHF. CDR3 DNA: TGTGCCAGCAGACAGGGCGATAATAGCAATCAGCCCCAGCATTTT.

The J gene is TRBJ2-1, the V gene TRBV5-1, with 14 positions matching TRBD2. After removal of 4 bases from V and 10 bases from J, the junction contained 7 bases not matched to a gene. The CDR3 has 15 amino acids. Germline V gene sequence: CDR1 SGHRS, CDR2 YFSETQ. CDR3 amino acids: CASSAGLAGEGEQFF. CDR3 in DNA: TGCGCCAGCAGCGCGGGACTAGCGGGAGAGGGAGAGCAGTTCTTC.

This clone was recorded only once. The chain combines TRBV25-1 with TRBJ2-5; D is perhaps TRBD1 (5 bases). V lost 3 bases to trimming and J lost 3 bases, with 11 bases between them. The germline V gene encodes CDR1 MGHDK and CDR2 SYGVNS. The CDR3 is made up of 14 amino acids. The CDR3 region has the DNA TGTGCCAGCAGTGACACAGGACCCGAAGAGACCCAGTACTTC. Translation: CASSDTGPEETQYF.

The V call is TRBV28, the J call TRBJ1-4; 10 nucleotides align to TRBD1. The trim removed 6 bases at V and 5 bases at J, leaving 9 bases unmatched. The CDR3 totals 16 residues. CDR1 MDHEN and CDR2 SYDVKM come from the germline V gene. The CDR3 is CASSPPPGQGNEKLFF. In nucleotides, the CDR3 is TGTGCCAGCAGCCCCCCACCGGGACAGGGGAATGAAAAACTGTTTTTT.

This CDR3 reads CASSVTGSGGAGELFF. In DNA, the CDR3 is TGTGCCAGCAGCGTGACAGGGAGCGGGGGAGCCGGGGAGCTGTTTTTT. This sequence joins TRBV7-8 and TRBJ2-2; a possible D gene is TRBD2 (8 bases). V lost 5 bases and J lost 6, with 19 bases in between. CDR1 SGHVS and CDR2 FQNEAQ come from the germline V gene. The CDR3 loop spans 16 amino acids. Supplemented by reference TRBV7-8 and TRBJ2-2, the full variable domain reads GAGVSQSPRYKVAKRGQDVALRCDPISGHVSLFWYQQALGQGPEFLTYFQNEAQLDKSGLPSDRFFAERPEGSVSTLKIQRTQQEDSAVYLCASSVTGSGGAGELFFGEGSRLTVL.

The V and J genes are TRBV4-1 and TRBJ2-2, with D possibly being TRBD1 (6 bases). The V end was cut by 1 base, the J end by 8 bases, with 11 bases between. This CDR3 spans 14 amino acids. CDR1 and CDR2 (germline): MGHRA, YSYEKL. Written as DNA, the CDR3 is TGCGCCAGCAGCCAAGGGGGGCTCGGAGGGGAGCTGTTTTTT. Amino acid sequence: CASSQGGLGGELFF.

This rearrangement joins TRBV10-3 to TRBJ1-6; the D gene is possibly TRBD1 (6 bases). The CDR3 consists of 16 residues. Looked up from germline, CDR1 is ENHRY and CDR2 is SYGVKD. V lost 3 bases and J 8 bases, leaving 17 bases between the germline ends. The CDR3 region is CAISEGGGRADSPLHF. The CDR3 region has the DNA TGTGCCATCAGTGAAGGTGGGGGCAGGGCTGATTCACCCCTCCACTTT.

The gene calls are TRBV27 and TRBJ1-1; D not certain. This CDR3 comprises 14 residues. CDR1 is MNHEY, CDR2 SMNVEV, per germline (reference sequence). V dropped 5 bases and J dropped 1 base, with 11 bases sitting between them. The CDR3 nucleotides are TGTGCCAGCAGTGCCTTATCCAGGAACACTGAAGCTTTCTTT. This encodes CASSALSRNTEAFF.

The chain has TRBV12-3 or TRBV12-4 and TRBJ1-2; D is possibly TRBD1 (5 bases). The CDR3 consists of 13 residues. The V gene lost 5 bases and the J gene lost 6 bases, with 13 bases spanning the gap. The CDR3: CASSLQGFDGYTF. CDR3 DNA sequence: TGTGCCAGCAGTCTTCAGGGCTTTGATGGCTACACCTTC.

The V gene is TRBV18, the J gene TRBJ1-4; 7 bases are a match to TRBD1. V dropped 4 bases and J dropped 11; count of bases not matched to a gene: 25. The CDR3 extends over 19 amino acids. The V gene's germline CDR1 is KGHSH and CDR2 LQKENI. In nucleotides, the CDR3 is TGTGCCAGCTCACAGGCCAGGGGGGCCGTTACACCGACTTTGGAGAAACTGTTTTTT. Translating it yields CASSQARGAVTPTLEKLFF.

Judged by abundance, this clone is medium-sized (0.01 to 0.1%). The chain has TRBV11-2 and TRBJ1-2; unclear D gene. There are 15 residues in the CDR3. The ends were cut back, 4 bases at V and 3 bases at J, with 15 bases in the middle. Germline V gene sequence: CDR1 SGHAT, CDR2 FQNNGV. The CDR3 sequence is CASSSWLGRDYGYTF. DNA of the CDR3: TGTGCCAGCAGCTCCTGGCTAGGGAGGGACTATGGCTACACCTTC.

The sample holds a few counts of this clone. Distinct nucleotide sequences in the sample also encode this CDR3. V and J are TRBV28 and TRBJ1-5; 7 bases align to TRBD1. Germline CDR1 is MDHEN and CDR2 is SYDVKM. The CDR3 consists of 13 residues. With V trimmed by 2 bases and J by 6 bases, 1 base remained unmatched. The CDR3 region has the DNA TGTGCCAGCAGTTTAAACAGGGGTCAGCCCCAGCATTTT. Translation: CASSLNRGQPQHF.

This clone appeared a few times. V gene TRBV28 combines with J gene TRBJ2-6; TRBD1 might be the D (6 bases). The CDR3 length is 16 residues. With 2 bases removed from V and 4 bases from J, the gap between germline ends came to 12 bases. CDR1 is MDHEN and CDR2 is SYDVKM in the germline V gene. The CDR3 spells CASSLPRGSGANVLTF. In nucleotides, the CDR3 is TGTGCCAGCAGTTTACCCAGGGGTTCGGGGGCCAACGTCCTGACTTTC.

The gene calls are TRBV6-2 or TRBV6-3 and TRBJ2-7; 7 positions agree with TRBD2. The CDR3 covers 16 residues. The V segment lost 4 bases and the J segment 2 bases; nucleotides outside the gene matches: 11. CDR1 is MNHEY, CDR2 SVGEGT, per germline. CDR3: CASSSLVAGITYEQYF. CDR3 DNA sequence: TGTGCCAGCAGTTCCCTAGTAGCGGGCATTACCTACGAGCAGTACTTC.

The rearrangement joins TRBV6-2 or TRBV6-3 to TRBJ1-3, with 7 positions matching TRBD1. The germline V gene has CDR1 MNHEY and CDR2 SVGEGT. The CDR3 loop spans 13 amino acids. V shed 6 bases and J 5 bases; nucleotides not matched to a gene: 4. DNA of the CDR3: TGTGCCAGCAGCAAGACAGGGAGAAACACCATATATTTT. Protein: CASSKTGRNTIYF.

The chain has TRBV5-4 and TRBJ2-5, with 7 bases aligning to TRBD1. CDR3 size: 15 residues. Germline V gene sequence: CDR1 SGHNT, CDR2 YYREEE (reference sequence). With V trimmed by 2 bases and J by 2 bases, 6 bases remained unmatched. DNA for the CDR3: TGTGCCAGCAGCTTTGGGGACAGAGGACAAGAGACCCAGTACTTC. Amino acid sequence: CASSFGDRGQETQYF.

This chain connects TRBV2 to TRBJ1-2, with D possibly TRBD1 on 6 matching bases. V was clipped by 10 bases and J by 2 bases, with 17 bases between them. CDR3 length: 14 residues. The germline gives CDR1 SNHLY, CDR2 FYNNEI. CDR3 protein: CATTPGQSNYGYTF. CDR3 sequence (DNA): TGTGCCACCACCCCAGGACAGTCCAACTATGGCTACACCTTC.

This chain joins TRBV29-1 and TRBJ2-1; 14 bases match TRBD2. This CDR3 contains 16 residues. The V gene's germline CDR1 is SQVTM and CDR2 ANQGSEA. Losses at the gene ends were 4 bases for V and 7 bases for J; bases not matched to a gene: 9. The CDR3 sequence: CSVAKTSGRAGNEQFF. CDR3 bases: TGCAGCGTTGCCAAGACTAGCGGGAGGGCCGGGAATGAGCAGTTCTTC.

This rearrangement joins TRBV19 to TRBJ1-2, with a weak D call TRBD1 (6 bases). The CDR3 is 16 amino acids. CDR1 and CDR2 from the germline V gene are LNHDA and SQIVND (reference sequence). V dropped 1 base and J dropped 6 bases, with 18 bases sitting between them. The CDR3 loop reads CASSIGSLDRRDGYTF. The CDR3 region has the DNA TGTGCCAGTAGTATAGGAAGTCTCGACAGGAGAGATGGCTACACCTTC.

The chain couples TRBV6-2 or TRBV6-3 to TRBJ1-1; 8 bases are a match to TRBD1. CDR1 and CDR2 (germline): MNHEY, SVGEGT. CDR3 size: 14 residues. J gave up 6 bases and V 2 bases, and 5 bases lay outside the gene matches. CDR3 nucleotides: TGTGCCAGCAGTTACACTGTACAGGGGGCTGAAGCTTTCTTT. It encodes CASSYTVQGAEAFF.

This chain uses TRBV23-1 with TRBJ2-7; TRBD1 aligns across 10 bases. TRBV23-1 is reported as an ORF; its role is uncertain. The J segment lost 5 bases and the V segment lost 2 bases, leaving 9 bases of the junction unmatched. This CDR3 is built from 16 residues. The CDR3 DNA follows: TGCGCCAGCAGTCAAGTCCGGGACAGGGGATCCCACGAGCAGTACTTC. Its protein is CASSQVRDRGSHEQYF.

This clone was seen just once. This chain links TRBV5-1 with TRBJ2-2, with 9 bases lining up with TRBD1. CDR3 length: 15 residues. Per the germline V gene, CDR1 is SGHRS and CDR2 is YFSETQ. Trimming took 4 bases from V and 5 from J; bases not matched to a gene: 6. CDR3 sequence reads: CASSPGQGWTGELFF. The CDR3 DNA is TGCGCCAGCAGCCCCGGACAGGGGTGGACCGGGGAGCTGTTTTTT.

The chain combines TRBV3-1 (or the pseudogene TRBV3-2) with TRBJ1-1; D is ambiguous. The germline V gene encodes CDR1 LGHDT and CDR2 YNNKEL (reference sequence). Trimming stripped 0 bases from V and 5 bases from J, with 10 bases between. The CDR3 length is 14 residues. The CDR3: CASSQDGRRTEAFF. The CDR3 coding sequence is TGTGCCAGCAGCCAAGACGGTAGGAGGACTGAAGCTTTCTTT.

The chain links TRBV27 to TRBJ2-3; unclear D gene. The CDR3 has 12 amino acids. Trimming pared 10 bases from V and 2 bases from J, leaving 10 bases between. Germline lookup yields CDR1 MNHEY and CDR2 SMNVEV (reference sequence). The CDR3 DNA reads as TGTGCCACTATATCCGACACAGATACGCAGTATTTT. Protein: CATISDTDTQYF.

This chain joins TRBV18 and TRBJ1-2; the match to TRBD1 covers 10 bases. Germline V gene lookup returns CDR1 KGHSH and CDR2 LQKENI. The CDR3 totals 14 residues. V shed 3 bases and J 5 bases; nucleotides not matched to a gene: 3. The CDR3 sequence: CASSPKDRGYGYTF. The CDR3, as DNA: TGTGCCAGCTCACCTAAGGACAGGGGGTATGGCTACACCTTC.